The entry that follows covers one TCR beta chain sequence. This sample stems from a study of cytomegalovirus exposure and HLA in healthy donors. Study in general: Samples from HLA-typed donors yielded approximately 88 million unique TCRs in an early data release.

This CDR3 contains 14 residues. Trimming shortened V by 3 bases and J by 0 bases, and 9 bases separated the two germline ends. Per the germline V gene, CDR1 is KGHSH and CDR2 is LQKENI. The PCR ran on 60 Vbeta and 13 Jbeta primers. The protocol was immunoSEQ multiplex PCR, while the TCRdb copy is restricted to in-frame clones and leaves out a portion. The sample includes under 150,000 clones, roughly 80% of them seen just once. Sequenced sample: PBMCs. This clonotype was sampled from a boy younger than 18 in good health and CMV-seronegative. The chain is built from TRBV18 and TRBJ2-7; weak D call: TRBD1 (6 bases). This CDR3 is CASSPTGNSYEQYF. Written as DNA, the CDR3 is TGTGCCAGCTCACCCACAGGGAACTCCTACGAGCAGTACTTC.